This entry lists 15 T cell receptor beta chains sequenced from one sample in a study of T-cell reconstitution after alpha-beta-depleted transplantation in children. As it was prepared, the TCRbeta library received unique molecular identifiers. TCRdb re-derived calls from the PCR reads in MiXCR, one entry per CDR3 protein. Of 190,000 or so distinct CDR3 sequences listed, 6% to 7% are singletons. This specimen consisted of PBMCs from the stem cell graft donor, obtained from the stem cell graft. All receptors derive from a human donor who donated a stem cell graft to a child with Wiskott-Aldrich syndrome.

The chain combines TRBV20-1 with TRBJ1-5, with TRBD1 matching over 9 bases. Germline V lookup: CDR1 DFQATT, CDR2 SNEGSKA (reference sequence). J lost 2 bases, V lost 6 bases, and 8 bases had no gene match. CDR3 size: 15 residues. This chain's CDR3 is CSANGQGSGNQPQHF. The CDR3 bases are TGCAGTGCGAACGGACAGGGGTCAGGCAATCAGCCCCAGCATTTT.

The sample holds many counts of this clonotype. The chain recombines TRBV20-1 with TRBJ2-3, with TRBD2 as a possible D gene (7 bases). Per the germline V gene, CDR1 is DFQATT and CDR2 is SNEGSKA (reference sequence). Trimming cost V 4 bases and J 2 bases, with 13 bases left between them. This CDR3 region has 14 residues. The CDR3 DNA sequence: TGCAGTGCTAAGTGGGGGGGGGCCACAGATACGCAGTATTTT. It yields the protein CSAKWGGATDTQYF.

This clonotype was detected ten times or more. The chain carries TRBV5-1 and TRBJ2-5; no reliable D call. Germline loops: CDR1 SGHRS, CDR2 YFSETQ. Trimming removed 1 base at V and 2 bases at J, with 6 bases between. The CDR3 contains 13 residues. This chain's CDR3 is CASSLQMQETQYF. CDR3 DNA sequence: TGCGCCAGCAGCTTGCAGATGCAAGAGACCCAGTACTTC. Using reference TRBV5-1 and TRBJ2-5 for the parts outside the CDR3, the full variable domain is KAGVTQTPRYLIKTRGQQVTLSCSPISGHRSVSWYQQTPGQGLQFLFEYFSETQRNKGNFPGRFSGRQFSNSRSEMNVSTLELGDSALYLCASSLQMQETQYFGPGTRLLVL.

This clonotype was seen at least ten times. J is TRBJ2-2 and V is TRBV4-1, with 9 bases that match TRBD1. The CDR3 covers 18 residues. V was clipped by 1 base and J by 5 bases; unmatched bases: 11. The V gene's germline CDR1 is MGHRA and CDR2 YSYEKL. CDR3 loop: CASSQVVNNRGLTGELFF. CDR3 nucleotide sequence: TGCGCCAGCAGCCAAGTCGTCAACAACAGGGGGCTGACCGGGGAGCTGTTTTTT.

This clonotype occurred many times. The CDR3 loop is CASSLNLPPGELFF. Here the CDR3 DNA reads TGTGCCAGCAGCCTCAATTTACCTCCCGGGGAGCTGTTTTTT. The rearrangement joins TRBV7-6 to TRBJ2-2; D not resolved. CDR3 size: 14 residues. Trimming removed 5 bases from V and 6 bases from J, with 13 bases in between. Per the germline V gene, CDR1 is SGHVS and CDR2 is FNYEAQ.

This clonotype was counted ten times or more. The chain uses TRBV29-1 and TRBJ2-2; no clear D. Between the trimmed V and J ends, which lost 3 bases and 5 bases, there was a span of 19 bases. Germline-derived CDR1 and CDR2 are SQVTM and ANQGSEA. The CDR3 loop spans 16 amino acids. The CDR3 sequence is CSVEHPGVGKTGELFF. The CDR3 DNA reads as TGCAGCGTTGAGCATCCCGGAGTGGGAAAGACCGGGGAGCTGTTTTTT.

This clonotype was recorded many times. The CDR3 bases are TGTGCCAGCAGACGAAACCGGGACAGGGTCGAGTACTTC. Its protein is CASRRNRDRVEYF. This chain uses TRBV6-1 with TRBJ2-7, with 9 positions matching TRBD1. Looked up from germline, CDR1 is MNHNS and CDR2 is SASEGT. The V and J ends lost 6 bases and 11 bases, in that order; junction bases with no gene match: 11. The CDR3 runs to 13 residues.

This clonotype was seen a few times. The DNA for the CDR3 is TGTGCCAGCAGTGTGCCGGGACAGGGTCTGAATGAGCAGTTCTTC. Amino acids: CASSVPGQGLNEQFF. V gene TRBV5-8 combines with J gene TRBJ2-1; TRBD1 agrees at 9 bases. CDR1 and CDR2 (germline): SGHTS, YDEGEE. The J segment lost 7 bases and the V segment lost 5 bases, leaving 10 bases of the junction unmatched. This CDR3 region has 15 residues.

V gene TRBV5-4 combines with J gene TRBJ1-6, with 8 bases matching TRBD1. The length of the CDR3 is 17 residues. From germline, CDR1 is SGHNT and CDR2 YYREEE (reference sequence). The V gene end was trimmed by 2 bases and the J gene end by 3 bases; junction bases not matched to a gene: 7. The CDR3 coding sequence is TGTGCCAGCAGCTTCCGTCCGGGACAGGACTATAATTCACCCCTCCACTTT. Translating gives CASSFRPGQDYNSPLHF.

This clonotype was detected many times. Mismatch with germline at one junction end may stem from a read error. This chain uses TRBV5-6 with TRBJ2-7; a weak D match, TRBD2 (6 bases). The germline V gene has CDR1 SGHDT and CDR2 YYEEEE. This CDR3 spans 11 amino acids. CDR3 sequence: CASSWAGSQDF. DNA for the CDR3: TGTGCCAGCAGCTGGGCGGGAAGTCAGGACTTC.

This clonotype was recorded at least ten times. The chain has TRBV7-2 and TRBJ2-3, with D hard to call. The V gene's germline CDR1 is SGHTA and CDR2 FQGNSA. Trimming stripped 8 bases from V and 3 bases from J, with 9 bases between. The CDR3 loop spans 12 amino acids. The CDR3 DNA reads as TGTGCCAGCGGCGGTAGTACAGATACGCAGTATTTT. Translation gives CASGGSTDTQYF.

There are many counts of this clonotype. V gene TRBV6-5 combines with J gene TRBJ1-2; no definite D call. Trimming stripped 0 bases from V and 4 bases from J, with 12 bases between. The CDR3 has 15 residues. Germline-derived CDR1 and CDR2 are MNHEY and SVGAGI. CDR3 coding DNA: TGTGCCAGCAGTTACTCGTATGACACCGTCTATGGCTACACCTTC. It encodes CASSYSYDTVYGYTF.

In this sample, this clonotype turned up many times. V is TRBV6-5 and J is TRBJ1-5; 7 nucleotides agree with TRBD1. CDR3 length equals 13 residues. In germline, CDR1 is MNHEY, CDR2 SVGAGI. V was clipped by 2 bases and J by 5 bases; unmatched bases: 0. The CDR3 here is CASSYQGDQPQHF. CDR3 DNA sequence: TGTGCCAGCAGTTACCAGGGGGATCAGCCCCAGCATTTT.

This clonotype was counted only a few times. The chain employs TRBV10-3 and TRBJ1-6; 8 bases map to TRBD1. The CDR3 loop spans 14 amino acids. The germline V gene has CDR1 ENHRY and CDR2 SYGVKD. The V gene end was trimmed by 2 bases and the J gene end by 10 bases; junction bases not matched to a gene: 4. The CDR3 is CAISEGQGWSPLHF. The CDR3 coding sequence is TGTGCCATCAGTGAGGGACAGGGCTGGTCACCCCTCCACTTT.

This chain links TRBV5-1 with TRBJ1-2; 10 nucleotides align to TRBD1. CDR3 length: 19 residues. The trim removed 3 bases at V and 5 bases at J, leaving 19 bases unmatched. CDR1 is SGHRS and CDR2 is YFSETQ in the germline V gene. CDR3 in DNA: TGCGCCAGCAGCTCCAATAGACAGGGGGCGTACCGACTCTATTATGGCTACACCTTC. This sequence encodes CASSSNRQGAYRLYYGYTF.